A single sample gave rise to the 11 T cell receptor beta chains below, sequenced in a study of post-analysis software for immune sequencing data. Whole-study findings and limits: Controls showed lower frequencies than patients for five TRBV segments, and TRBV5-6, TRBV5-1 and TRBV20-1 were among these.

Their antigens remain unidentified. The library was made from cDNA and included unique molecular identifiers. TCRdb passed the PCR reads through MiXCR, listing each CDR3 protein once. Among hundreds of thousands of distinct CDR3 sequences listed, around 64% were seen once. Sample: blood. These receptors originate from a girl between 2 and 10 years old with multiple sclerosis.

This clonotype was detected only a few times. The CDR3 region is CASSPTGQPPGYTF. The CDR3 DNA reads TGTGCCAGCAGCCCCACAGGGCAACCCCCTGGCTACACCTTC. The V and J genes are TRBV6-6 and TRBJ1-2; D may be TRBD1 (6 bases). Per germline, CDR1 MNHNY and CDR2 SVGAGI (reference sequence). V lost 6 bases and J lost 7, with 18 bases in between. CDR3 length equals 14 residues.

V usage is TRBV29-1 and J usage is TRBJ2-3; TRBD1 matches 8 bases. The germline gives CDR1 SQVTM, CDR2 ANQGSEA. The CDR3 has 15 amino acids. Trimming at V came to 6 bases and at J to 1 base, leaving 9 bases not matched to a gene. The CDR3 DNA sequence: TGCAGCGTGCATCCCGGGACAGGAGGCACAGATACGCAGTATTTT. It yields the protein CSVHPGTGGTDTQYF.

The rearrangement links TRBV7-9 to TRBJ1-2; a possible D gene is TRBD1 (6 bases). CDR3 length equals 15 residues. Germline V gene lookup returns CDR1 SEHNR and CDR2 FQNEAQ (reference sequence). V lost 5 bases to trimming and J lost 4 bases, with 17 bases between them. The DNA for the CDR3 is TGTGCCAGCAGCCCAAACGTCGGACAGACCTATGGCTACACCTTC. Its protein product is CASSPNVGQTYGYTF. Based on the CDR3 plus reference TRBV7-9 and TRBJ1-2, the full variable domain is DTGVSQNPRHKITKRGQNVTFRCDPISEHNRLYWYRQTLGQGPEFLTYFQNEAQLEKSRLLSDRFSAERPKGSFSTLEIQRTEQGDSAMYLCASSPNVGQTYGYTFGSGTRLTVV.

The chain employs TRBV20-1 and TRBJ1-4; D gene uncertain. Trimming stripped 0 bases from V and 6 bases from J, with 11 bases between. The CDR3 is 14 residues long. Germline values: CDR1 DFQATT, CDR2 SNEGSKA (reference sequence). DNA for the CDR3: TGCAGTGCTAGAGAAGGAGGGAGCTATGAAAAACTGTTTTTT. Protein: CSAREGGSYEKLFF.

In its sample, this clonotype was seen a few times. The chain carries TRBV5-1 and TRBJ2-1; 8 positions agree with TRBD2. V gave up 0 bases and J gave up 4 bases; unmatched junction bases: 6. Germline values: CDR1 SGHRS, CDR2 YFSETQ. The CDR3 runs to 16 residues. DNA of the CDR3: TGCGCCAGCAGCTTGGGGGTTCAGCGGGGGTACAATGAGCAGTTCTTC. It is translated as CASSLGVQRGYNEQFF.

This clonotype appeared once. This chain uses TRBV7-8 with TRBJ2-7, with D maybe TRBD2 (6 bases). Matching the DNA end better, TRBJ2-5 makes the J call doubtful. CDR1 is SGHVS, CDR2 FQNEAQ, per germline. The CDR3 runs to 15 residues. The CDR3 is CASSPRGGGEETQYF. CDR3 bases: TGTGCCAGCAGCCCCCGGGGCGGAGGGGAGGAGACCCAGTACTTC.

This clonotype was found a few times. The genes are TRBV20-1 and TRBJ2-1; D may be TRBD1 or TRBD2 (6 bases each). Germline CDR1 DFQATT, CDR2 SNEGSKA (reference sequence). V was trimmed by 0 bases and J by 1 base, leaving 13 bases between them. This CDR3 is built from 16 residues. The CDR3 is CSARDARGTSYNEQFF. In DNA, the CDR3 is TGCAGTGCTAGAGATGCCCGGGGGACATCCTACAATGAGCAGTTCTTC.

This chain joins TRBV18 and TRBJ2-1; D is perhaps TRBD1 (5 bases). Trimming shortened V by 3 bases and J by 6 bases, and 15 bases separated the two germline ends. Germline V gene lookup returns CDR1 KGHSH and CDR2 LQKENI. The length of the CDR3 is 15 residues. The DNA for the CDR3 is TGTGCCAGCTCACCCCCCTCTAGGGGTGGCAATGAGCAGTTCTTC. Translating gives CASSPPSRGGNEQFF.

This chain joins TRBV5-1 and TRBJ2-7, with 11 positions matching TRBD2. The CDR3 runs 15 residues. Germline CDR1 reads SGHRS; CDR2 reads YFSETQ. J gave up 0 bases and V 3 bases, and 2 bases lay outside the gene matches. Here the CDR3 reads CASSSGLAGSYEQYF. The CDR3, as DNA: TGCGCCAGCAGCTCCGGACTAGCGGGCTCCTACGAGCAGTACTTC.

This clonotype has only a few counts. This chain connects TRBV27 to TRBJ2-6, with D maybe TRBD1 (6 bases). Germline V gives CDR1 MNHEY, CDR2 SMNVEV (reference sequence). The CDR3 loop spans 15 amino acids. Trimming removed 8 bases from V and 2 bases from J, with 13 bases in between. In DNA form, the CDR3 reads TGTGCCAGCCGGACCTCAGGGGCTGGGGCCAACGTCCTGACTTTC. Translating it yields CASRTSGAGANVLTF.

The CDR3 is CAISETPGQGVTKNIQYF. The DNA of the CDR3 is TGTGCCATCAGTGAGACCCCGGGACAGGGTGTGACCAAAAACATTCAGTACTTC. The chain has TRBV10-3 and TRBJ2-4, with 9 bases identical to TRBD1. The CDR3 contains 18 residues. V was pared by 2 bases and J by 2 bases, with 10 bases of the junction left unmatched. From germline, CDR1 is ENHRY and CDR2 SYGVKD.